These 21 T cell receptor beta chains share one sample of origin, sequenced in a study of T-cell memory formation after mild COVID-19. TCRdb re-called the 5' RACE reads with MiXCR, one entry per CDR3 protein. The table lists about 150,000 distinct CDR3 sequences, approximately 21% of them singletons. The sequenced sample was PBMCs or a T cell subset sorted from them (not recorded which). The source of these receptors is an adult woman who had mild COVID-19 (a few samples of this study predate the infection). Cell type and time point are not known.

The gene calls are TRBV11-3 and TRBJ2-5; 14 nucleotides match TRBD2. J gave up 2 bases and V 5 bases, and 7 bases lay outside the gene matches. Germline values: CDR1 SGHNT, CDR2 YENEEA. The CDR3 is 17 amino acids. The CDR3 sequence: CASSQGLAGGQQETQYF. Here the CDR3 DNA reads TGTGCCAGCAGCCAAGGACTAGCGGGAGGCCAACAAGAGACCCAGTACTTC.

This clonotype was seen a few times. This sequence joins TRBV11-2 and TRBJ2-2, with 7 bases fitting TRBD1. In germline, CDR1 is SGHAT, CDR2 FQNNGV. V gave up 4 bases and J gave up 1 base; unmatched junction bases: 3. The CDR3 runs to 15 residues. The CDR3 sequence is CASSSWTGNTGELFF. DNA for the CDR3: TGTGCCAGCAGCTCGTGGACAGGGAACACCGGGGAGCTGTTTTTT.

This clonotype came up a few times. The rearrangement links TRBV5-1 to TRBJ1-4, with D maybe TRBD1 (5 bases). V lost 4 bases and J 14 bases, leaving 21 bases between the germline ends. Germline lookup yields CDR1 SGHRS and CDR2 YFSETQ. There are 14 residues in the CDR3. CDR3 DNA sequence: TGCGCCAGCAGCCCGGGAAAGGGGTGGAGGCCGCTGTTTTTT. This codes for CASSPGKGWRPLFF.

V usage is TRBV12-3 or TRBV12-4 and J usage is TRBJ1-2, with D maybe TRBD1 (6 bases). The CDR3 extends over 15 amino acids. V was trimmed by 3 bases and J by 4 bases, leaving 15 bases between them. CDR3 nucleotides: TGTGCCAGCAGTTTTTCAGGGGCCAGACGCTATGGCTACACCTTC. Translating it yields CASSFSGARRYGYTF.

This chain uses TRBV24-1 with TRBJ1-2; 8 bases agree with TRBD1. With 7 bases clipped from V and 7 bases from J, the junction kept 1 base outside the gene matches. The CDR3 runs to 11 residues. Germline CDR1 reads KGHDR; CDR2 reads SFDVKD. The CDR3 sequence is CATSGTGGYTF. In DNA, the CDR3 is TGTGCCACCAGCGGGACAGGTGGCTACACCTTC.

This chain uses TRBV5-1 with TRBJ2-7, with D possibly matching TRBD1 (6 bases). Germline V gene lookup returns CDR1 SGHRS and CDR2 YFSETQ. Trimming pared 4 bases from V and 0 bases from J, leaving 14 bases between. The CDR3 sequence is 15 residues long. The CDR3, as DNA: TGCGCCAGCAGCGTACAGGGACAAGCCTCCTACGAGCAGTACTTC. It translates to CASSVQGQASYEQYF.

The rearrangement links TRBV4-1 to TRBJ1-1; weak D call: TRBD1 (6 bases). Germline V gives CDR1 MGHRA, CDR2 YSYEKL. Trimming stripped 4 bases from V and 3 bases from J, with 12 bases between. The CDR3 sequence is 14 residues long. CDR3 sequence reads: CASSLRGWDTEAFF. CDR3 sequence (DNA): TGCGCCAGCAGCCTTAGGGGGTGGGACACTGAAGCTTTCTTT.

The V gene is TRBV9, the J gene TRBJ2-1; D is possibly TRBD2 (6 bases). This CDR3 region has 15 residues. V gave up 0 bases and J gave up 7 bases, with 14 bases separating them. The germline CDR1 and CDR2 sequences are SGDLS and YYNGEE. The CDR3 spells CASSVGGGRMNEQFF. The CDR3 DNA reads TGTGCCAGCAGCGTAGGTGGGGGGAGAATGAATGAGCAGTTCTTC.

The V call is TRBV18, the J call TRBJ2-5, with D possibly called TRBD1 or TRBD2 (5 bases each). Germline V CDR1 and CDR2: KGHSH, LQKENI. Trimming removed 5 bases from V and 7 bases from J, with 17 bases in between. The CDR3 is 14 amino acids. In DNA, the CDR3 is TGTGCCAGCTCAGCCTCCGGAAGGGACGGGACCCAGTACTTC. Translated, it gives CASSASGRDGTQYF.

This clonotype occurred a few times. The V gene is TRBV4-1, the J gene TRBJ1-2, with D possibly matching TRBD1 (5 bases). CDR1 is MGHRA and CDR2 is YSYEKL in the germline V gene. The CDR3 consists of 15 residues. The V end was cut by 4 bases, the J end by 4 bases, with 16 bases between. CDR3 amino acids: CASSRAQGPIYGYTF. The DNA of the CDR3 is TGCGCCAGCAGCCGGGCGCAGGGACCTATCTATGGCTACACCTTC.

The table lists this clonotype with a few counts. CDR3 DNA sequence: TGTGCCACCAATAGCGGGGTGTCCTCCGGGGAGCTGTTTTTT. Its translation: CATNSGVSSGELFF. The rearrangement links TRBV24-1 to TRBJ2-2; TRBD2 aligns across 8 bases. Germline V gene lookup returns CDR1 KGHDR and CDR2 SFDVKD. The CDR3 covers 14 residues. V was clipped by 8 bases and J by 6 bases; unmatched bases: 7.

This clonotype was seen only a few times. One end of the junction fails to match germline, which may point to a read error. This chain connects TRBV5-1 to TRBJ2-3; 9 positions agree with TRBD1. Per the germline V gene, CDR1 is SGHRS and CDR2 is YFSETQ. The CDR3 is 15 amino acids. The CDR3 region has the DNA TGCGCCAGCAGCCCGGGACAGGGAGGCACAGATACGCATTATTTT. Protein sequence: CASSPGQGGTDTHYF.

This clonotype was counted between two and nine times. V gene TRBV20-1 combines with J gene TRBJ2-1; D may be TRBD2 (6 bases). The CDR3 is made up of 15 amino acids. Trimming took off 4 bases at V and 3 bases at J, with 16 bases between the two ends. CDR1 and CDR2 (germline): DFQATT, SNEGSKA (reference sequence). In DNA form, the CDR3 reads TGCAGTGCTATGGCCTGGGGGGACCTCTACAATGAGCAGTTCTTC. Its protein product is CSAMAWGDLYNEQFF.

This clonotype was observed a few times. The chain couples TRBV7-2 to TRBJ2-1; 7 bases map to TRBD2. The CDR3 has 15 amino acids. Germline CDR1 is SGHTA and CDR2 is FQGNSA. V dropped 5 bases and J dropped 4; count of bases not matched to a gene: 8. In DNA, the CDR3 is TGTGCCAGCAGCCCTAGGCGGGGGACGTACAATGAGCAGTTCTTC. Translated: CASSPRRGTYNEQFF.

The chain carries TRBV5-1 and TRBJ2-1; TRBD2 matches 8 bases. This CDR3 has 16 residues. Germline-derived CDR1 and CDR2 are SGHRS and YFSETQ. Trimming removed 2 bases from V and 5 bases from J; junction bases left unmatched: 9. The CDR3 nucleotides read TGCGCCAGCAGCTTCGGACGGGGGGGCGTCGACAATGAGCAGTTCTTC. Translation gives CASSFGRGGVDNEQFF.

The sample holds many counts of this clonotype. The chain employs TRBV20-1 and TRBJ2-3; possible D gene TRBD2, 6 bases. This CDR3 spans 16 amino acids. Germline-derived CDR1 and CDR2 are DFQATT and SNEGSKA (reference sequence). V dropped 6 bases and J dropped 0 bases, with 19 bases sitting between them. CDR3 DNA sequence: TGCAGTGCCCCAGATAAGGCGGGGATAAGCACAGATACGCAGTATTTT. Protein sequence: CSAPDKAGISTDTQYF.

This clonotype has just a few counts. The V and J genes are TRBV12-3 or TRBV12-4 and TRBJ2-3, with 8 bases matching TRBD2. V trimming: 6 bases; J trimming: 1 base; junction bases outside the gene matches: 6. The CDR3 extends over 15 amino acids. The DNA of the CDR3 is TGTGCCAGCAGGCTCGGCGGGGGGCGCACAGATACGCAGTATTTT. Amino acids: CASRLGGGRTDTQYF.

The chain uses TRBV5-1 and TRBJ2-7, with D perhaps matching TRBD1 (6 bases). This CDR3 has 15 amino acids. The germline V gene encodes CDR1 SGHRS and CDR2 YFSETQ. V lost 3 bases and J lost 8, with 21 bases in between. CDR3 DNA sequence: TGCGCCAGCAGCTATGGGGGAACAGGGAATACGCAGCAGTACTTC. Encoded protein: CASSYGGTGNTQQYF.

This clonotype was counted a few times. The rearrangement uses TRBV12-3 or TRBV12-4 and TRBJ1-2; D is ambiguous. This CDR3 contains 16 residues. The germline V and J ends were trimmed by 2 bases and 7 bases, with 20 bases remaining between them. The CDR3 spells CASSLPIGGRWRGYTF. In DNA form, the CDR3 reads TGTGCCAGCAGTTTACCGATTGGCGGGAGGTGGCGTGGCTACACCTTC.

The table lists this clonotype with a few counts. This chain uses TRBV20-1 with TRBJ2-1, with TRBD2 matching 7 bases. J gave up 3 bases and V 3 bases, and 5 bases lay outside the gene matches. The CDR3 runs to 14 residues. Germline V gene data show CDR1 as DFQATT and CDR2 as SNEGSKA (reference sequence). Here the CDR3 reads CSARLREVYNEQFF. The CDR3 DNA reads TGCAGTGCTAGGCTCCGGGAGGTCTACAATGAGCAGTTCTTC.

The sample holds a few counts of this clonotype. The chain recombines TRBV20-1 with TRBJ2-1, with a weak D call TRBD2 (5 bases). The germline V gene encodes CDR1 DFQATT and CDR2 SNEGSKA (reference sequence). The V and J ends lost 0 bases and 0 bases respectively, with 6 bases between them. CDR3 length: 14 amino acids. The CDR3 is CSAREGSSYNEQFF. CDR3 nucleotides: TGCAGTGCTAGAGAGGGGAGCTCCTACAATGAGCAGTTCTTC.